This is a list of T cell receptor beta chains from one sample in a study of shared clonotypes between healthy human individuals. Repertoires were generated with immunoSEQ multiplex PCR, while TCRdb's copy carries only in-frame clones and drops some. The table lists about 2,200,000 clones, roughly 91% of them singletons. Sequenced: naive CD8+ T cells from PBMCs. The receptors stem from a man aged 18 to 29 in good health. Some clones in this sample may be carry-over from other donors' samples. CDR3s include the opening cysteine and the closing phenylalanine or tryptophan. A D gene is named only where the DNA matches it firmly. Size values are once, few and many counts, or a class for expanded clones, and some rows have none.

v_gene: TRBV11-2; d_gene: .; abundance: .; j_gene: TRBJ1-1; CDR3nt: TGTGCCAGCAGCTTAGAGGGACAAGCTTTCTTT; CDR3aa: CASSLEGQAFF
v_gene: TRBV7-7; d_gene: .; abundance: .; j_gene: TRBJ2-5; CDR3nt: TGTGCCAGCAGCCCGCGGACAGTCCAAGAGACCCAGTACTTC; CDR3aa: CASSPRTVQETQYF
v_gene: TRBV9; d_gene: .; abundance: .; j_gene: TRBJ2-3; CDR3nt: TGTGCCAGCAGCCCCCATGCTCTAGATACGCAGTATTTT; CDR3aa: CASSPHALDTQYF
v_gene: TRBV7-8; d_gene: .; abundance: few; j_gene: TRBJ2-2; CDR3nt: TGTGCCAGTCGGGTTAGTGGCGGGGAGCTGTTTTTT; CDR3aa: CASRVSGGELFF
v_gene: TRBV7-9; d_gene: .; abundance: .; j_gene: TRBJ1-3; CDR3nt: TGTGCCAGCCTAGGTTCACTACCTGGAAACACCATATATTTT; CDR3aa: CASLGSLPGNTIYF
v_gene: TRBV9; d_gene: .; abundance: .; j_gene: TRBJ2-5; CDR3nt: TGTGCCAGCAGCCTTGAGAGGGCAGAGACCCAGTACTTC; CDR3aa: CASSLERAETQYF
v_gene: TRBV2; d_gene: .; abundance: few; j_gene: TRBJ2-7; CDR3nt: TGTGCCAGCAGTGACAGGGGCGCCTACGAGCAGTACTTC; CDR3aa: CASSDRGAYEQYF
v_gene: TRBV9; d_gene: .; abundance: .; j_gene: TRBJ2-5; CDR3nt: TGTGCCAGCAGCGCCGGTAAGACCCAGTACTTC; CDR3aa: CASSAGKTQYF
v_gene: TRBV2; d_gene: .; abundance: .; j_gene: TRBJ2-7; CDR3nt: TGTGCCAGCAGTGAAGGATGGGAATTCAACTACGAGCAGTACTTC; CDR3aa: CASSEGWEFNYEQYF
v_gene: TRBV19; d_gene: .; abundance: .; j_gene: TRBJ1-2; CDR3nt: TGTGCCAGTAGTGCCGACGGCTATGGCTACACCTTC; CDR3aa: CASSADGYGYTF
v_gene: TRBV25-1; d_gene: TRBD2; abundance: .; j_gene: TRBJ2-1; CDR3nt: TGTGCCAGCAGTGAGAGTCGGCTAGCGGGAGATATGGAGCAGTTCTTC; CDR3aa: CASSESRLAGDMEQFF
v_gene: TRBV6-1; d_gene: TRBD1; abundance: .; j_gene: TRBJ1-1; CDR3nt: TGTGCCAGCAGTGACAGGGGGTTTGGTGAAGCTTTCTTT; CDR3aa: CASSDRGFGEAFF
v_gene: TRBV11-2; d_gene: .; abundance: .; j_gene: TRBJ2-7; CDR3nt: TGTGCCAGCAGCTTAGCTCGGAACTACGAGCAGTACTTC; CDR3aa: CASSLARNYEQYF
v_gene: TRBV5-5; d_gene: .; abundance: .; j_gene: TRBJ1-1; CDR3nt: TGTGCCAGCAGCTTGGGGCCAGGGGCTGTAGGTGAAGCTTTCTTT; CDR3aa: CASSLGPGAVGEAFF
v_gene: TRBV28; d_gene: TRBD2; abundance: .; j_gene: TRBJ2-1; CDR3nt: TGTGCCAGCAGTTTTCGAGCGGGACCGTACAATGAGCAGTTCTTC; CDR3aa: CASSFRAGPYNEQFF
v_gene: TRBV19; d_gene: .; abundance: few; j_gene: TRBJ1-1; CDR3nt: TGTGCCAGTAGTATAGTTCCCGAGGGGTGGACTGAAGCTTTCTTT; CDR3aa: CASSIVPEGWTEAFF
v_gene: TRBV27; d_gene: .; abundance: .; j_gene: TRBJ2-7; CDR3nt: TGTGCCAGCAGCCGGGCTCTTTTGTCTGGGCAGTACTTC; CDR3aa: CASSRALLSGQYF
v_gene: TRBV19; d_gene: TRBD1; abundance: .; j_gene: TRBJ2-7; CDR3nt: TGTGCCAGTAGTATTTCCCGGGACAGGGTCTCCTACGAGCAGTACTTC; CDR3aa: CASSISRDRVSYEQYF
v_gene: TRBV6-1; d_gene: .; abundance: .; j_gene: TRBJ1-1; CDR3nt: TGTGCCAGCAGGGCGGCCCTCTTACCTGAAGCTTTCTTT; CDR3aa: CASRAALLPEAFF
v_gene: TRBV19; d_gene: TRBD1; abundance: .; j_gene: TRBJ1-2; CDR3nt: TGTGCCAGTAGTATAGGCTGGACAGGCGTGAACTATGGCTACACCTTC; CDR3aa: CASSIGWTGVNYGYTF
v_gene: TRBV2; d_gene: .; abundance: .; j_gene: TRBJ2-1; CDR3nt: TGTGCCAGCCACAGAGTTAATGAGCAGTTCTTC; CDR3aa: CASHRVNEQFF
v_gene: TRBV5-1; d_gene: .; abundance: .; j_gene: TRBJ2-7; CDR3nt: TGCGCCAGCAGCTTGGAAGGTCGGGACCCAATTCGGGACGAGCAGTACTTC; CDR3aa: CASSLEGRDPIRDEQYF
v_gene: TRBV9; d_gene: .; abundance: .; j_gene: TRBJ2-5; CDR3nt: TGTGCCAGCAGCTCCGATGCGGCCTGGGAGACCCAGTACTTC; CDR3aa: CASSSDAAWETQYF
v_gene: TRBV5-8; d_gene: .; abundance: .; j_gene: TRBJ1-1; CDR3nt: TGTGCCAGCAGCTTGAAAGGGATGAACACTGAAGCTTTCTTT; CDR3aa: CASSLKGMNTEAFF
v_gene: TRBV29-1; d_gene: .; abundance: .; j_gene: TRBJ2-2; CDR3nt: TGCAGCGTTGTGGGACCGACGAACACCGGGGAGCTGTTTTTT; CDR3aa: CSVVGPTNTGELFF
v_gene: TRBV28; d_gene: .; abundance: .; j_gene: TRBJ2-7; CDR3nt: TGTGCCAGCAGTCTTACTAACCCACCTAGGGAGCAGTACTTC; CDR3aa: CASSLTNPPREQYF
v_gene: TRBV5-6; d_gene: .; abundance: .; j_gene: TRBJ2-1; CDR3nt: TGTGCCAGCAGCTCGAGCGTTGGCTCCTACAATGAGCAGTTCTTC; CDR3aa: CASSSSVGSYNEQFF
v_gene: TRBV10-3; d_gene: TRBD1; abundance: .; j_gene: TRBJ1-1; CDR3nt: TGTGCCATCAGTGAGTCGTCCACAGGGGCCACTGAAGCTTTCTTT; CDR3aa: CAISESSTGATEAFF
v_gene: TRBV6-1; d_gene: TRBD1; abundance: .; j_gene: TRBJ2-7; CDR3nt: TGTGCCAGCAGTGCCTTGGGACAGGGAAACTACGAGCAGTACTTC; CDR3aa: CASSALGQGNYEQYF
v_gene: TRBV23-1; d_gene: .; abundance: .; j_gene: TRBJ2-7; CDR3nt: TGCGCCAGCGAAGAGGGCCTGGGGCGGTACTTC; CDR3aa: CASEEGLGRYF
v_gene: TRBV5-1; d_gene: TRBD1; abundance: .; j_gene: TRBJ2-1; CDR3nt: TGCGCCAGCAGCGGTGGCCGGGACAGGGGAGTTAGGGCCTACAATGAGCAGTTCTTC; CDR3aa: CASSGGRDRGVRAYNEQFF
v_gene: TRBV5-1; d_gene: TRBD2; abundance: .; j_gene: TRBJ2-7; CDR3nt: TGCGCCAGCAGCTTCGGGACTACGTCCTACGAGCAGTACTTC; CDR3aa: CASSFGTTSYEQYF
v_gene: TRBV4-1; d_gene: .; abundance: .; j_gene: TRBJ2-3; CDR3nt: TGCGCCAGCAGCCAAGGTAGAGGGGGAACAGATACGCAGTATTTT; CDR3aa: CASSQGRGGTDTQYF
v_gene: TRBV7-3; d_gene: TRBD2; abundance: .; j_gene: TRBJ2-7; CDR3nt: TGTGCCAGCAGCGTTGGACTAGCGGGATCCTACGAGCAGTACTTC; CDR3aa: CASSVGLAGSYEQYF
v_gene: TRBV10-3; d_gene: .; abundance: .; j_gene: TRBJ2-5; CDR3nt: TGTGCCATCAAAGAAGATTCCCAAGAGACCCAGTACTTC; CDR3aa: CAIKEDSQETQYF
v_gene: TRBV4-3; d_gene: .; abundance: .; j_gene: TRBJ2-4; CDR3nt: TGCGCCAGCAGCCAAACACTAGCCAAAAACATTCAGTACTTC; CDR3aa: CASSQTLAKNIQYF
v_gene: TRBV21-1; d_gene: .; abundance: .; j_gene: TRBJ2-7; CDR3nt: TGTGCCAGCAGTTCGGGTGGGGGAGGCCATGACTACGAGCAGTACTTC; CDR3aa: CASSSGGGGHDYEQYF
v_gene: TRBV9; d_gene: .; abundance: .; j_gene: TRBJ2-7; CDR3nt: TGTGCCAGCAGCGCAGGAGGAAGCGAGCAGTACTTC; CDR3aa: CASSAGGSEQYF
v_gene: TRBV10-3; d_gene: .; abundance: .; j_gene: TRBJ1-1; CDR3nt: TGTGCCATCAGTGATCTAGCGGAGACTTATGAAGCTTTCTTT; CDR3aa: CAISDLAETYEAFF
v_gene: TRBV2; d_gene: .; abundance: .; j_gene: TRBJ1-3; CDR3nt: TGTGCCAGCAGCCTAGGGACCGGAGGGGGAAACACCATATATTTT; CDR3aa: CASSLGTGGGNTIYF
v_gene: TRBV7-9; d_gene: .; abundance: .; j_gene: TRBJ2-5; CDR3nt: TGTGCCAGCAGCCCGACAGAGAAAGAGACCCAGTACTTC; CDR3aa: CASSPTEKETQYF
v_gene: TRBV7-3; d_gene: .; abundance: .; j_gene: TRBJ1-5; CDR3nt: TGTGCCAGCAGCTCCCCGGACGGCGGGCAGTACAATCAGCCCCAGCATTTT; CDR3aa: CASSSPDGGQYNQPQHF
v_gene: TRBV11-3; d_gene: .; abundance: .; j_gene: TRBJ2-7; CDR3nt: TGTGCCAGCAGCTCAAAAGATTATCCCTACGAGCAGTACTTC; CDR3aa: CASSSKDYPYEQYF
v_gene: TRBV19; d_gene: .; abundance: .; j_gene: TRBJ2-7; CDR3nt: TGTGCCAGTAGTATCTTTCAGGGAGGCTACGAGCAGTACTTC; CDR3aa: CASSIFQGGYEQYF
v_gene: TRBV27; d_gene: .; abundance: .; j_gene: TRBJ1-1; CDR3nt: TGTGCCAGCAGACCTACAGCGACCGCTGAAGCTTTCTTT; CDR3aa: CASRPTATAEAFF
v_gene: TRBV15; d_gene: TRBD1; abundance: .; j_gene: TRBJ2-7; CDR3nt: TGTGCCACCAGCCTGGGACAGGGGAATTACGAGCAGTACTTC; CDR3aa: CATSLGQGNYEQYF
v_gene: TRBV28; d_gene: .; abundance: .; j_gene: TRBJ2-7; CDR3nt: TGTGCCAGCAGTGGTATAGATCGTGACCTCTACGAGCAGTACTTC; CDR3aa: CASSGIDRDLYEQYF